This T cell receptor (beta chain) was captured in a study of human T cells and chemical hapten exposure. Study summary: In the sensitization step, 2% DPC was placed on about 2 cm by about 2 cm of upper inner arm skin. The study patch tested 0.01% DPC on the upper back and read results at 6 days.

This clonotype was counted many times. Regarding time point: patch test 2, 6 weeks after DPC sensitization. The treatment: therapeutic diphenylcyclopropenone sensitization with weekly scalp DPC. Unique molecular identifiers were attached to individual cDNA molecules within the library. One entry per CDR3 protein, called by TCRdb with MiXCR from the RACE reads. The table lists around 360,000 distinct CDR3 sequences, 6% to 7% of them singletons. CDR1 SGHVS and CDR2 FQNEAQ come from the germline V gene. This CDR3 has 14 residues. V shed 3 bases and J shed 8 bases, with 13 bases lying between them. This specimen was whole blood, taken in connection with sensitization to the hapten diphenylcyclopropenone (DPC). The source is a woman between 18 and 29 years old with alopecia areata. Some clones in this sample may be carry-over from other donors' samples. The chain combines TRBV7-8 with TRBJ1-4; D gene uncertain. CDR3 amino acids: CASSLGRLGEKLFF. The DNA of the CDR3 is TGTGCCAGCAGCTTGGGCAGGTTGGGGGAAAAACTGTTTTTT.